The T cell receptor (beta chain) described here comes from a study of T-cell reconstitution after alpha-beta-depleted transplantation in children. Study-level points and caveats: Reportedly, only several hundred clones from non-depleted graft cells drove alpha-beta T-cell counts at about two months. Fresh T-cell production supplied most of the T-cell counts and diversity seen one year after transplant. In some patients, recipient T cells and intrathymic progenitors surviving conditioning explained high day-60 diversity.

The TCRbeta library incorporated unique molecular identifiers. Each CDR3 protein gets one entry after TCRdb re-called the PCR reads with MiXCR. The sample yields approximately 430,000 distinct CDR3 sequences, around 16% seen once. On this clonotype itself: Its antigen remains unknown.

Germline V gives CDR1 MNHEY, CDR2 SVGEGT. The length of the CDR3 is 18 residues. Trimming shortened V by 0 bases and J by 1 base, and 16 bases separated the two germline ends. The J gene is TRBJ1-5, the V gene TRBV6-2 or TRBV6-3, with no clear D. The specimen comprised PBMCs, mostly from graft donor cells, sampled 360 days after TCRalphabeta/CD19-depleted stem cell transplant. This receptor was identified in a boy in the first two years of life who had a stem cell transplant for Wiskott-Aldrich syndrome, so the T cells may come from the graft donor. The CDR3 region is CASSYSRRRGGSNQPQHF. The CDR3 DNA is TGTGCCAGCAGTTACTCACGCAGGCGGGGAGGCAGCAATCAGCCCCAGCATTTT.